This T cell receptor (beta chain) is from a study of T cells in Graves' hyperthyroidism and ophthalmopathy. About the study: Peripheral blood was collected at initial diagnosis, before any treatment.

This CDR3 spans 15 amino acids. V gave up 4 bases and J gave up 1 base, with 13 bases separating them. Germline-derived CDR1 and CDR2 are LNHDA and SQIVND (reference sequence). This clonotype was counted many times. Amplification targeted TCR beta CDR3 regions from RNA transcripts. With the HTBI primer set, the TCR CDR3 went through a first round of RT-PCR. TCRdb itself ran the multiplex PCR reads through MiXCR, one entry per CDR3 protein. The table includes around 300,000 distinct CDR3 sequences, approximately 15% detected once. On the basis of clinical symptoms, serum thyroxine and TRAb, thyroid ultrasound and orbital computed tomography, diagnoses were made.

This receptor was taken from a woman in her 30s with Graves' hyperthyroidism. The sample was blood. V gene TRBV19 combines with J gene TRBJ1-2; D not certain. The CDR3 DNA reads as TGTGCCAGTAGTACGTCCCGCCAGCTTAACTATGGCTACACCTTC. Encoded protein: CASSTSRQLNYGYTF. Supplemented by reference TRBV19 and TRBJ1-2, the full variable domain reads DGGITQSPKYLFRKEGQNVTLSCEQNLNHDAMYWYRQDPGQGLRLIYYSQIVNDFQKGDIAEGYSVSREKKESFPLTVTSAQKNPTAFYLCASSTSRQLNYGYTFGSGTRLTVV.